What follows describes a single T cell receptor (beta chain). The antigen remains undetermined. Naive CD8 cells were CD45RO-negative, positively selected for CCR7, excluding terminally differentiated effector memory CD45RA+ cells. Caucasian adults residing in Nashville, Tennessee made up all the donors. The data are from a study of shared clonotypes between healthy human individuals. TCRdb keeps only in-frame clones here, not all; method: immunoSEQ multiplex PCR. The data contain approximately 720,000 clones, just over 90% of them singletons. Study-wide findings and caveats: Larger richness was generally estimated for naive than memory subsets. With a handful of donors compared, 4.5% to 6.5% of naive CD4 clonotypes were shared.

Material: naive CD8+ T cells sorted from blood. This receptor was identified in a man aged 30 to 39 in good health.

The CDR3 loop reads CASSARDRGTGELFF. The CDR3 DNA reads as TGTGCCAGCAGCGCCCGGGACAGGGGGACCGGGGAGCTGTTTTTT. This rearrangement joins TRBV7-3 to TRBJ2-2; TRBD1 matches at 11 bases. Germline CDR1 and CDR2: SGHTA and FQGTGA. Trimming cost V 5 bases and J 5 bases; bases outside gene matches: 4. The CDR3 spans 15 residues.